This T cell receptor (beta chain) came from a study of cytotoxic CD8 clonotypes in ibrutinib-treated CLL (dated by TCRdb to about 2021). Notes on the research overall: The cohort was composed of around twelve relapsed/refractory and about 15 treatment-naive patients; IGHV unmutated status was identified in some 17 patients. Responses were partial in roughly 24 patients and complete in 2; after median approximately 67 months follow-up, approximately 15 stayed in remission and approximately twelve progressed. Response samples were taken after a median of about a year on treatment, ranging from about 6 to 40 months. On average, each sample yielded approximately 250,000 productive templates and around 100,000 productive rearrangements. Longitudinal samples were obtainable from about 30% of the roughly 90 participants in the trial. Cryopreserved peripheral blood mononuclear cells were obtained prior to treatment, at the time of response, and at either disease progression or sustained remission. Every sample from remission and from progressive disease was obtained while the patients were still on ibrutinib. Findings and caveats that apply to the study as a whole: Sampling times were not matched between patients in sustained remission and patients whose disease was progressing, and lymph node repertoires were not examined. At baseline, clonality was higher than in age-matched healthy donors and showed a strong correlation with circulating CD8+ T-cell counts. Clonality increased at ibrutinib response, stayed stable in sustained remission, and fell back toward baseline at progression. Public clonotypes were rare and either shrank or stayed stable during treatment, and the rise in clonality at ibrutinib response reflected expansion of private clonotypes.

Each clonotype received, on average, 10x coverage in deep resolution sequencing performed on a MiSeq, where the target depth lay between 1 in 1 million and 1 in 200,000 T cells. The immunoSEQ hsTCRB Kit was used to generate TCR beta libraries. For the original study's pipeline: The data were analyzed with ImmunoSEQ Analyzer and ImmunoSEQ Data Assistant, and V, D and J gene assignments followed IMGT definitions. Clonality, which ranges from 0 to 1, was calculated by subtracting the normalized Shannon entropy of productive rearrangement frequencies from one. Public clonotype analysis was restricted to overrepresented clonotypes comprising at least 0.05% of each patient's repertoire. Some 13 age-matched healthy donor repertoires from immuneACCESS served as clonality controls. The immuneACCESS repertoire file appears here via TCRdb, limited to in-frame rearrangements. These files lack a portion of the clones; in checked studies, under half of the deficit traces to unresolved V genes, and the cause of the others is not known. That table is the source of V, J and clone size, and D and trimming were worked out from the DNA. The sample includes about 50,000 clones, with more than 45% observed a single time. The ten largest clones capture approximately 32% of the sample.

The intended sense of this specimen's time point label: approximately eleven months on ibrutinib. For TCR beta library preparation, 2 to 2.5 micrograms of genomic DNA were isolated from cryopreserved PBMCs. Longitudinal blood samples from CLL patients on ibrutinib monotherapy were analyzed using high-throughput TCR beta sequencing. The patients were enrolled in a single-center, open-label phase 2 trial of ibrutinib monotherapy. V is shortened by 7 bases, J by 0 bases, and the region joining them spans 13 bases. CDR1 and CDR2 were assigned from the germline V gene as MDHEN and SYDVKM. Including cysteine and phenylalanine, the CDR3 has 16 amino acids. CDR3 DNA is the only sequence kept; it has 48 bases, read in frame from the first base. About this clone itself: No antigen is known for it. No base qualities exist here, and no much larger clone lies one base off it.

The receptor comes from a human donor with chronic lymphocytic leukemia. The sequencing used PBMCs, collected after 12 months of ibrutinib treatment. The sequence links TRBV28 to TRBJ2-6, with TRBD1 tentatively as D gene (6 bases match). The nucleotide sequence reads TGTGCCAGCAACGACAGGCGGATCTCTGGGGCCAACGTCCTGACTTTC. This yields the protein CASNDRRISGANVLTF.